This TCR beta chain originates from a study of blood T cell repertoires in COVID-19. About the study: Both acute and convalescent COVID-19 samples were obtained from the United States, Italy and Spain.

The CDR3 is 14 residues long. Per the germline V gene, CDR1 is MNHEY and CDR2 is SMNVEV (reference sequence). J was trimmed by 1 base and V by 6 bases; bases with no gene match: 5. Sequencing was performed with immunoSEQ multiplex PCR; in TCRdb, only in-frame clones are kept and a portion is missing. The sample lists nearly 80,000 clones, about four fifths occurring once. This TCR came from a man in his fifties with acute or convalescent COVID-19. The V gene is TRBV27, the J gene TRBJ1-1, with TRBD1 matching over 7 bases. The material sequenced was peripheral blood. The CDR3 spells CASSRQGKNTEAFF. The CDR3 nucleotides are TGTGCCAGCAGCCGACAGGGAAAGAACACTGAAGCTTTCTTT.